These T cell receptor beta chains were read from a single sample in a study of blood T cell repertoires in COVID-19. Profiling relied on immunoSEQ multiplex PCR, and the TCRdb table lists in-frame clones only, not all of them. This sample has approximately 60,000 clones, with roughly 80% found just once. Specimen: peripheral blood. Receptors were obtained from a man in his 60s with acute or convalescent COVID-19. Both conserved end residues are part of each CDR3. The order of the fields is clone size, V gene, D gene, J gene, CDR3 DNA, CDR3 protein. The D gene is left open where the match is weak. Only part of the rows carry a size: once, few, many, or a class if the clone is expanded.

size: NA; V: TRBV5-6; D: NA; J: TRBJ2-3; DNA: TGTGCCAGCAGCTTCGGGTGGCCAGATACGCAGTATTTT; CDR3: CASSFGWPDTQYF
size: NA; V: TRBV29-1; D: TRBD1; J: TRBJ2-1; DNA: TGCAGCGTCGGACAGGCCAGATCCTACAATGAGCAGTTCTTC; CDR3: CSVGQARSYNEQFF
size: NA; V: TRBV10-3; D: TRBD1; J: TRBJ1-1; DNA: TGTGCCATCCGGGGCGGACGACAGGGGAACACTGAAGCTTTCTTT; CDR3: CAIRGGRQGNTEAFF
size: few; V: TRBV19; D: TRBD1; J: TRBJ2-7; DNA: TGTGCCAGTAGTATGGGGCAGGGGGCTTTCGTATTGGACGAGCAGTACTTC; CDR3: CASSMGQGAFVLDEQYF
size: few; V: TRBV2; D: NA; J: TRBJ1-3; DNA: TGTGCCAGCAGTGTAGACAAGCCGAACACCATATATTTT; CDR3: CASSVDKPNTIYF
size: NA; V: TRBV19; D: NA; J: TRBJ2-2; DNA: TGTGCCAGTAGTTCCCGAAGGGGCACCGGGGAGCTGTTTTTT; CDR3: CASSSRRGTGELFF
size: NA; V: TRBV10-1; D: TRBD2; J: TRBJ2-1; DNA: TGCGCCAGCAGTGAACATCCCCCAAGTGGCGGGAGGTTTCCCAATGAGCAGTTCTTC; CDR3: CASSEHPPSGGRFPNEQFF
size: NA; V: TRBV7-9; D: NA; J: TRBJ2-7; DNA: TGTGCCAGCAGCTTAGTTATCCACGAGCAGTACTTC; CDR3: CASSLVIHEQYF
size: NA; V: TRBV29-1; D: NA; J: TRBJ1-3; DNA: TGCAGCGTTGAGCAGTTCTCTGGAAACACCATATATTTT; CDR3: CSVEQFSGNTIYF
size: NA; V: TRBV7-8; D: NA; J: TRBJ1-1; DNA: TGTGCCAGCAGCCTCCGGGCGGGGATGAACACTGAAGCTTTCTTT; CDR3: CASSLRAGMNTEAFF
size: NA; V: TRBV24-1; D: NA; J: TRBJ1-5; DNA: TGTGCCGCAAACAGGGGCAATCAGCCCCAGCATTTT; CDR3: CAANRGNQPQHF
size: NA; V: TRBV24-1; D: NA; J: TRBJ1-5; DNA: TGTGCCACCAGTGACCCTCCGGGGGGGGTTGGTCAGCCCCAGCATTTT; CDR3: CATSDPPGGVGQPQHF
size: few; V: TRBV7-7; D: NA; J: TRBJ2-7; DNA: TGTGCTAGCAGCTTAGCGCAGAACAGGGAATACGAGCAGTACTTC; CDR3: CASSLAQNREYEQYF
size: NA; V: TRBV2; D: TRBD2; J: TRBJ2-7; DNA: TGTGCCAGCAGAATGGGGACTAGCGGGAACTCCTACGAGCAGTACTTC; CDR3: CASRMGTSGNSYEQYF
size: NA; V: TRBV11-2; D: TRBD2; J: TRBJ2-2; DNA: TGTGCCAGCAGCGCCGTAGCGGGAGCGTACACCGGGGAGCTGTTTTTT; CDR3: CASSAVAGAYTGELFF
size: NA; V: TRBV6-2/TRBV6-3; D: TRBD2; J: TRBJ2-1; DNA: TGTGCCAGCAGTTACTCAACCCGGGGGAGCGGGAGTTCCCATGAGCAGTTCTTC; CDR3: CASSYSTRGSGSSHEQFF
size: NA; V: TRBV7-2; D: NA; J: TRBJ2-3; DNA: TGTGCCAGCAGCCTAATACGCTCTAGCACAGATACGCAGTATTTT; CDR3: CASSLIRSSTDTQYF
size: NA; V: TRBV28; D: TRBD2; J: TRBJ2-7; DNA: TGTGCCAGCAGCTTCCTAGCGGGAGTTCCCTACGAGCAGTACTTC; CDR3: CASSFLAGVPYEQYF
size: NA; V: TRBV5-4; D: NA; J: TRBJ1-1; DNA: TGTGCCAGCAGCTCGAGACAGTCGAACACTGAAGCTTTCTTT; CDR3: CASSSRQSNTEAFF
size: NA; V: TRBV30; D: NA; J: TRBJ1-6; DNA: TGTGCCTTTCGCCGACAGGCTAGCTCCTATAATTCACCCCTCCACTTT; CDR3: CAFRRQASSYNSPLHF
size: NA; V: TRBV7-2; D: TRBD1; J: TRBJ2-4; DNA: TGTGCCAGCAGCCGGACCGGGACAGCCCTAGCCAAAAACATTCAGTACTTC; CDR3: CASSRTGTALAKNIQYF
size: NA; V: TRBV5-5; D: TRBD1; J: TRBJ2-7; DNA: TGTGCCAGCAGCCTCCGGGACAGGCCCCTGGGCGAGCAGTACTTC; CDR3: CASSLRDRPLGEQYF
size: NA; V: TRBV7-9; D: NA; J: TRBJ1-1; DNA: TGTGCCAGCAGCTTAGGGCGGGATGAAGCTTTCTTT; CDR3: CASSLGRDEAFF
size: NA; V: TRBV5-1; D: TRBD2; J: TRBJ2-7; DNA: TGCGCCAGCAGCTTGCCCGCCGGTCCTAGCGGGAGCAACAGGGCCTACGAGCAGTACTTC; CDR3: CASSLPAGPSGSNRAYEQYF
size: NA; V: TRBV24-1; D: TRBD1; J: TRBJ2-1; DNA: TGTGCCACCAGTGAACCCCAGGGGGCGCGGAATGAGCAGTTCTTC; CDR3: CATSEPQGARNEQFF
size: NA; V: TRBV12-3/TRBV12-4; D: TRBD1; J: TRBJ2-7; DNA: TGTGCCAGCAGTTTAGCCGGGACAGAGGAGCAGTACTTC; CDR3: CASSLAGTEEQYF
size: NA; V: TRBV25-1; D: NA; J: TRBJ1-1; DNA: TGTGCCAGCAGTGAGGCCAGCTCGGGCACTGAAGCTTTCTTT; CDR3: CASSEASSGTEAFF
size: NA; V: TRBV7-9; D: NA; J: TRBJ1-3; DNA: TGTGCCAGCAGCTATAACCTACTGGGGGGCTCTGGAAACACCATATATTTT; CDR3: CASSYNLLGGSGNTIYF
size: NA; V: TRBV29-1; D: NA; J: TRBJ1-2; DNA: TGCAGCGTTGATCAGGCCTCCTATGGCTACACCTTC; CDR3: CSVDQASYGYTF
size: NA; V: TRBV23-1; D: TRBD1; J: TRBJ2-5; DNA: TGCGCCAGCAGTCAATCGATCGGGACAGGGCAAGAGACCCAGTACTTC; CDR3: CASSQSIGTGQETQYF
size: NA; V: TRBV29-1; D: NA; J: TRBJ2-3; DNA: TGCAGCGTTGACTGGACAGATACAGATACGCAGTATTTT; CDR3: CSVDWTDTDTQYF
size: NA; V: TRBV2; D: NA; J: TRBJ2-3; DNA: TGTGCCAGCAGGCTAAATACGCAGTATTTT; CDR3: CASRLNTQYF
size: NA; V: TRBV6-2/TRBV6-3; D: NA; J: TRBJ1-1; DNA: TGTGCCAGCAGTCTACAGACACTGAACACTGAAGCTTTCTTT; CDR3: CASSLQTLNTEAFF
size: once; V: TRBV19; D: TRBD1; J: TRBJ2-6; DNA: TGTGCCAGTATGGTGACAGGGGGGTCTGGGGCCAACGTCCTGACTTTC; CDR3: CASMVTGGSGANVLTF
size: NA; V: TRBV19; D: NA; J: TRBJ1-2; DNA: TGTGCCAGTCACCCCCTGGACGGACTCTATGGCTACACCTTC; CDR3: CASHPLDGLYGYTF
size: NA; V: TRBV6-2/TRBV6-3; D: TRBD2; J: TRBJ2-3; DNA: TGTGCCAGCAGTTACATAGGAGCGGGAGTTAAGACAGATACGCAGTATTTT; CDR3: CASSYIGAGVKTDTQYF
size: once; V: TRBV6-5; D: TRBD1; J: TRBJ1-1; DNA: TGTGCCAGCAGTCCGGGACAGGGGGGCACTGAAGCTTTCTTT; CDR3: CASSPGQGGTEAFF